Below are 4 T cell receptor beta chains sequenced from a single sample in a study of cytomegalovirus exposure and HLA in healthy donors. PCR amplification relied on 60 Vbeta primers (plus 13 Jbeta primers). Clones were read by immunoSEQ multiplex PCR, and TCRdb kept only the in-frame ones, dropping some. Of 110,000 to 150,000 clones in the sample, more than 8% are singletons; the top ten hold 1.5% to 2%. Sequenced material: PBMCs. These TCRs come from a man between 50 and 59 years old in good health and CMV-seronegative.

The CDR3: CAWSMGQTQETQYF. The CDR3, as DNA: TGTGCCTGGAGCATGGGACAGACTCAAGAGACCCAGTACTTC. This chain joins TRBV30 and TRBJ2-5; 7 bases fit TRBD1. The germline gives CDR1 GTSNPN, CDR2 SVGIG (reference sequence). CDR3 size: 14 residues. J lost 2 bases, V lost 3 bases, and 6 bases had no gene match. Full variable domain (missing parts from reference TRBV30 and TRBJ2-5): SQTIHQWPATLVQPVGSPLSLECTVEGTSNPNLYWYRQAAGRGLQLLFYSVGIGQISSEVPQNLSASRPQDRQFILSSKKLLLSDSGFYLCAWSMGQTQETQYFGPGTRLLVL.

The J gene is TRBJ2-7, the V gene TRBV19; perhaps TRBD1 as D (6 bases). The CDR3 totals 13 residues. Germline-derived CDR1 and CDR2 are LNHDA and SQIVND (reference sequence). V was clipped by 5 bases and J by 3 bases, with 11 bases between them. The CDR3 spells CASSGQGNYEQYF. The DNA of the CDR3 is TGTGCCAGTAGTGGGCAGGGGAACTACGAGCAGTACTTC.

The chain recombines TRBV7-3 with TRBJ1-1, with D perhaps matching TRBD1 (6 bases). The CDR3 totals 16 residues. CDR1 SGHTA and CDR2 FQGTGA come from the germline V gene. V dropped 4 bases and J dropped 5 bases, with 20 bases sitting between them. CDR3 DNA sequence: TGTGCCAGCAGCTCCGAGGGCGGGGGGCCGGGGACTGAAGCTTTCTTT. Its translation: CASSSEGGGPGTEAFF.

The chain carries TRBV7-9 and TRBJ1-2; D remains ambiguous. V lost 3 bases and J lost 4, with 12 bases in between. This CDR3 contains 14 residues. CDR1 is SEHNR and CDR2 is FQNEAQ in the germline V gene (reference sequence). The CDR3 DNA is TGTGCCAGCAGCTTGTCCGACATTATCTATGGCTACACCTTC. Encoded protein: CASSLSDIIYGYTF.